Listed below are T cell receptor beta chains from one sample, sequenced in a study of cytomegalovirus exposure and HLA in healthy donors. The data were produced by immunoSEQ multiplex PCR, yet TCRdb's version contains in-frame clones alone and is incomplete. The data show approximately 260,000 clones, with 80% to 90% seen just once and 2% held by the top ten. Sequencing was done on a sample of PBMCs. The receptors were sampled from a woman aged 40 to 49 in good health and CMV-seropositive. Both conserved end residues are part of each CDR3. The D gene is left open where the match is weak. Size tells how often a clone was seen (once, few, many) or the class of an expanded clone, and some rows leave it out.

V	size	D	J	length	DNA	CDR3
TRBV6-4	-	TRBD1	TRBJ1-2	17	TGTGCCAGCAGTGTCCTTCCTTCGGACAGGGGAATCTATGGCTACACCTTC	CASSVLPSDRGIYGYTF
TRBV4-2	-	TRBD2	TRBJ2-6	18	TGTGCCAGCAGCCAGGAGGTAGCGGGAAGCTCTGGGGCCAACGTCCTGACTTTC	CASSQEVAGSSGANVLTF
TRBV5-5	few	TRBD1	TRBJ1-2	16	TGTGCCAGCAGCTTGGGGGGACAGGCGAGTAACTATGGCTACACCTTC	CASSLGGQASNYGYTF
TRBV2	-	-	TRBJ2-2	15	TGTGCCAGCAGTGCCCACCGGGGGACGGGCGGGGAGCTGTTTTTT	CASSAHRGTGGELFF
TRBV15	-	-	TRBJ2-7	15	TGTGCCACCAGCAGAGATCAGATAGGGGCGGACGAGCAGTACTTC	CATSRDQIGADEQYF
TRBV6-6	-	-	TRBJ2-3	13	TGTGCCAGCGGATTCAGGGATGCAGATACGCAGTATTTT	CASGFRDADTQYF
TRBV4-3	-	-	TRBJ1-1	16	TGCGCCAGCAGCCGACTCTGGCGGGGGCCTCTCACTGAAGCTTTCTTT	CASSRLWRGPLTEAFF
TRBV5-4	-	TRBD1	TRBJ2-3	14	TGTGCCAGCAGCTCGACAGGGGAGGCAGATACGCAGTATTTT	CASSSTGEADTQYF
TRBV5-5	-	-	TRBJ2-3	14	TGTGCCAGCAGCTTACAGGTATACACAGATACGCAGTATTTT	CASSLQVYTDTQYF
TRBV19	-	-	TRBJ2-7	14	TGTGCCAGTAGTACCAGACAAGCCAGGGGCGAGCAGTACTTC	CASSTRQARGEQYF
TRBV9	-	TRBD2	TRBJ2-1	16	TGTGCCAGCAGCCCTGGGACTAGCGGGAGCGGCAATGAGCAGTTCTTC	CASSPGTSGSGNEQFF
TRBV9	-	-	TRBJ2-7	16	TGTGCCAGCAGCGTAGATGCTGGAGGGGTCTCCTACGAGCAGTACTTC	CASSVDAGGVSYEQYF
TRBV5-5	-	TRBD2	TRBJ2-6	18	TGTGCCAGCAGCTCATTGACTAGCGGTGTCTCTGGGGCCAACGTCCTGACTTTC	CASSSLTSGVSGANVLTF
TRBV4-2	-	-	TRBJ1-3	15	TGTGCCAGCAGCCAAGATCGCCCGGCTGGAAACACCATATATTTT	CASSQDRPAGNTIYF
TRBV19	-	-	TRBJ2-7	14	TGTGCCAGTAGTCTAACAGTAAGCTCCTACGAGCAGTACTTC	CASSLTVSSYEQYF
TRBV9	-	TRBD2	TRBJ2-1	15	TGTGCCAGCAGCGTATTGGCTAGCGGGAGCCGGGAGCAGTTCTTC	CASSVLASGSREQFF
TRBV10-1	once	-	TRBJ1-4	15	TGCGCCAGCAGTCCATCTCCAGGGGCTAATGAAAAACTGTTTTTT	CASSPSPGANEKLFF
TRBV18	-	-	TRBJ1-1	15	TGTGCCAGCACACTCGAGGGACAAAGGAACACTGAAGCTTTCTTT	CASTLEGQRNTEAFF
TRBV10-1	-	-	TRBJ2-7	12	TGCGCCAGCAAGAGGCTACCCTACGAGCAGTACTTC	CASKRLPYEQYF
TRBV6-5	-	TRBD2	TRBJ2-1	16	TGTGCCAGCAGTTACCGGGGACTAGCGGGAGACAATGAGCAGTTCTTC	CASSYRGLAGDNEQFF
TRBV19	-	-	TRBJ2-1	12	TGTGCCAGTAGCGCTAGCATCAATGAGCAGTTCTTC	CASSASINEQFF
TRBV27	-	-	TRBJ2-7	14	TGTGCCAGCAGGGCCAGCGGATCCCCCTACGAGCAGTACTTC	CASRASGSPYEQYF
TRBV28	-	TRBD1	TRBJ2-6	19	TGTGCCAGCAGTCTTGTCCCGGGACAGGGCATCTCTGGGGCCAACGTCCTGACTTTC	CASSLVPGQGISGANVLTF
TRBV7-9	once	TRBD1	TRBJ2-5	15	TGTGCCAGCAGCCCGATAGGACAGGGGTTGGAGACCCAGTACTTC	CASSPIGQGLETQYF
TRBV6-5	-	TRBD1	TRBJ2-7	14	TGTGCCAGCAGTTTCTTGGACAGGGCCAACGAGCAGTACTTC	CASSFLDRANEQYF
TRBV6-5	-	TRBD1	TRBJ2-3	15	TGTGCTCCCCCCATGGACAGGGCCTCCACAGATACGCAGTATTTT	CAPPMDRASTDTQYF
TRBV7-8	-	-	TRBJ2-6	15	TGTGCCAGCAGCCTCCTATCGCCTGGGGCCAACGTCCTGACTTTC	CASSLLSPGANVLTF
TRBV19	-	-	TRBJ1-1	13	TGTGCCAGTACCGCGGGGGTAAACACTGAAGCTTTCTTT	CASTAGVNTEAFF
TRBV30	-	-	TRBJ1-5	13	TGTGCCTGGAGTGGCGGTTTCAATCAGCCCCAGCATTTT	CAWSGGFNQPQHF
TRBV6-1	-	TRBD1	TRBJ1-3	15	TGTGCCAGCAGTGATAACAGGGGGCTTGGAAACACCATATATTTT	CASSDNRGLGNTIYF
TRBV7-9	once	-	TRBJ2-1	14	TGTGCCAGCAGCCGGTCTGGGACAATCGATGAGCAGTTCTTC	CASSRSGTIDEQFF
TRBV9	-	TRBD1	TRBJ1-4	15	TGTGCCAGCAGCACGACCGGACAGGGAGCGGAAAAACTGTTTTTT	CASSTTGQGAEKLFF
TRBV21-1	-	-	TRBJ2-2	16	TGTGCCAGCAGCAAAAACGGACAAACCAACACCGGGGAGCTGTTTTTT	CASSKNGQTNTGELFF
TRBV25-1	-	-	TRBJ1-2	13	TGTGCCAGCAGTGACACAGGGAACTATGGCTACACCTTC	CASSDTGNYGYTF
TRBV9	-	TRBD2	TRBJ2-7	15	TGTGCCAGCAGCCCCACGAGCGGGAGGACCTACGAGCAGTACTTC	CASSPTSGRTYEQYF
TRBV7-2	-	-	TRBJ1-2	14	TGTGCCAGCAGTTACGAAGCAGGGTTCTATGGCTACACCTTC	CASSYEAGFYGYTF